The 17 T cell receptor beta chains reported below all come from one sample, sequenced in a study of blood T cell repertoires in COVID-19. Profiling relied on immunoSEQ multiplex PCR, and the TCRdb table lists in-frame clones only, not all of them. The data contain 200,000 to 300,000 clones, around nine tenths of them singletons. The sample taken for sequencing was peripheral blood. These receptor sequences come from a man aged 25 to 40 with COVID-19, enrolled during active disease.

A remark on this clone: Other nucleotide sequences in the sample specify the same CDR3. J is TRBJ2-7 and V is TRBV5-1; 10 bases agree with TRBD1. The germline gives CDR1 SGHRS, CDR2 YFSETQ. With V trimmed by 3 bases and J by 4 bases, 4 bases remained unmatched. The CDR3 has 14 residues. CDR3 DNA sequence: TGCGCCAGCAGCTCCGGGACAGGGGTTTACGAGCAGTACTTC. Amino acid sequence: CASSSGTGVYEQYF. Complete variable domain (other parts from reference TRBV5-1 and TRBJ2-7): KAGVTQTPRYLIKTRGQQVTLSCSPISGHRSVSWYQQTPGQGLQFLFEYFSETQRNKGNFPGRFSGRQFSNSRSEMNVSTLELGDSALYLCASSSGTGVYEQYFGPGTRLTVT.

This clone appeared once. CDR3 protein: CASSAEVIRTDTQYF. DNA for the CDR3: TGCGCCAGCAGCGCAGAGGTAATACGTACAGATACGCAGTATTTT. This chain connects TRBV5-1 to TRBJ2-3; D not certain. Germline assignment: CDR1 SGHRS and CDR2 YFSETQ. Trimming shortened V by 4 bases and J by 3 bases, and 15 bases separated the two germline ends. The length of the CDR3 is 15 residues.

V gene TRBV23-1 combines with J gene TRBJ2-7, with 10 nucleotides matching TRBD1. TRBV23-1 is classed as an ORF, of uncertain function. Trimming removed 9 bases from V and 2 bases from J; junction bases left unmatched: 10. The CDR3 has 15 residues. The CDR3 is CARARGQGGPYEQYF. The CDR3 DNA reads as TGCGCCAGAGCGAGAGGACAGGGGGGACCCTACGAGCAGTACTTC.

This clone was found once. V and J are TRBV11-1 and TRBJ2-3; tentative D call: TRBD2 (5 bases). Germline V gives CDR1 SGHAT, CDR2 FQDESV (reference sequence). Trimming left V 4 bases short and J 0 bases short, with 8 bases between. This CDR3 is 14 amino acids long. Here the CDR3 DNA reads TGTGCCAGCAGCTCGACTATTAGCACAGATACGCAGTATTTT. It specifies CASSSTISTDTQYF.

This clone occurred once. The V and J genes are TRBV29-1 and TRBJ2-7, with D possibly matching TRBD1 (6 bases). The CDR3 runs to 12 residues. CDR1 is SQVTM and CDR2 is ANQGSEA in the germline V gene. Between the trimmed V and J ends, which lost 0 bases and 9 bases, there was a span of 12 bases. The CDR3 DNA is TGCAGCGTTGAAGAGGTACTGGGGGCGCAGTACTTC. Translating gives CSVEEVLGAQYF.

The J gene is TRBJ2-3, the V gene TRBV7-6; 7 bases map to TRBD2. The CDR3 runs to 13 residues. Germline V gene lookup returns CDR1 SGHVS and CDR2 FNYEAQ. The J segment lost 0 bases and the V segment lost 8 bases, leaving 2 bases of the junction unmatched. In DNA, the CDR3 is TGTGCCAGCCAGCGGGGAAGCACAGATACGCAGTATTTT. Its protein is CASQRGSTDTQYF.

The genes are TRBV5-1 and TRBJ1-2; TRBD1 might be the D (6 bases). The CDR3 spans 14 residues. The V gene lost 3 bases and the J gene lost 7 bases, with 16 bases spanning the gap. CDR1 is SGHRS, CDR2 YFSETQ, per germline. DNA of the CDR3: TGCGCCAGCAGCTCACAGGGTCTGAGTGGTGGCTACACCTTC. Translation: CASSSQGLSGGYTF.

CDR3 amino acids: CASGLQGPDTQYF. The CDR3 DNA reads TGTGCCAGTGGACTCCAGGGGCCAGATACGCAGTATTTT. The rearrangement links TRBV2 to TRBJ2-3; maybe TRBD1 (6 bases). Per the germline V gene, CDR1 is SNHLY and CDR2 is FYNNEI. The V end lost 9 bases, the J end lost 4 bases, and 14 bases lay between the germline ends. The CDR3 extends over 13 amino acids.

The gene calls are TRBV10-3 and TRBJ1-1, with 7 positions matching TRBD1. The CDR3 extends over 13 amino acids. The V segment lost 9 bases and the J segment 3 bases; nucleotides outside the gene matches: 7. CDR1 ENHRY and CDR2 SYGVKD come from the germline V gene. The CDR3 region has the DNA TGTGCCATAGGGACAGAAGTATACACTGAAGCTTTCTTT. This gives the protein CAIGTEVYTEAFF.

The chain carries TRBV5-4 and TRBJ2-7; 7 bases line up with TRBD1. Germline CDR1 SGHNT, CDR2 YYREEE (reference sequence). J gave up 1 base and V 0 bases, and 4 bases lay outside the gene matches. This CDR3 is 15 amino acids long. The CDR3 is CASSLAGRGSYEQYF. As DNA, the CDR3 is TGTGCCAGCAGCTTGGCTGGCAGGGGGTCCTACGAGCAGTACTTC.

CDR3: CASSQQEQGGQPQHF. The CDR3 DNA reads as TGTGCCAGCTCACAACAGGAACAGGGCGGCCAGCCCCAGCATTTT. The chain recombines TRBV18 with TRBJ1-5, with TRBD1 as a possible D gene (6 bases). V was clipped by 4 bases and J by 7 bases, with 17 bases between them. The CDR3 loop spans 15 amino acids. Germline-derived CDR1 and CDR2 are KGHSH and LQKENI. The entire variable domain, with the rest obtained from reference TRBV18 and TRBJ1-5, is as follows: NAGVMQNPRHLVRRRGQEARLRCSPMKGHSHVYWYRQLPEEGLKFMVYLQKENIIDESGMPKERFSAEFPKEGPSILRIQQVVRGDSAAYFCASSQQEQGGQPQHFGDGTRLSIL.

Only one count was recorded for this clone. The chain is built from TRBV5-1 and TRBJ2-3; 14 bases agree with TRBD2. V lost 4 bases to trimming and J lost 2 bases; unmatched junction nucleotides: 9. The V gene's germline CDR1 is SGHRS and CDR2 YFSETQ. This CDR3 region has 18 residues. In DNA form, the CDR3 reads TGCGCCAGCAGCCCCCGGACTAGCGGGGGGCTCTACACAGATACGCAGTATTTT. Translating gives CASSPRTSGGLYTDTQYF.

The chain combines TRBV5-4 with TRBJ2-1, with D possibly being TRBD1 (6 bases). The germline gives CDR1 SGHNT, CDR2 YYREEE (reference sequence). The CDR3 extends over 16 amino acids. V lost 0 bases and J lost 9, with 19 bases in between. CDR3 in amino acids: CASSLEGGSRMSEQFF. DNA for the CDR3: TGTGCCAGCAGCTTGGAAGGGGGTAGCAGAATGTCTGAGCAGTTCTTC.

The chain combines TRBV28 with TRBJ1-6, with 8 bases fitting TRBD1. Germline V gene lookup returns CDR1 MDHEN and CDR2 SYDVKM. V was clipped by 3 bases and J by 7 bases; unmatched bases: 8. CDR3 length equals 16 residues. The CDR3 loop is CASSFDSGTGNSPLHF. DNA for the CDR3: TGTGCCAGCAGTTTTGATTCCGGGACAGGAAATTCACCCCTCCACTTT.

The chain joins TRBV23-1 to TRBJ1-1; the D gene is possibly TRBD1 (5 bases). TRBV23-1 is treated as an ORF (open reading frame) with a function not yet certain. This CDR3 is 15 amino acids long. V dropped 0 bases and J dropped 7 bases, with 15 bases sitting between them. CDR3 sequence reads: CASSQSPQVLIEAFF. In DNA form, the CDR3 reads TGCGCCAGCAGTCAATCCCCACAGGTATTAATTGAAGCTTTCTTT.

This clone was seen just once. The rearrangement links TRBV25-1 to TRBJ2-2; D is undetermined. Germline V gene sequence: CDR1 MGHDK, CDR2 SYGVNS. Trimming shortened V by 6 bases and J by 7 bases, and 9 bases separated the two germline ends. The length of the CDR3 is 12 residues. In nucleotides, the CDR3 is TGTGCCAGCAGGCCATTTAGCGGGGAGCTGTTTTTT. Protein: CASRPFSGELFF.

The chain joins TRBV30 to TRBJ1-2; maybe TRBD1 (5 bases). The germline CDR1 and CDR2 sequences are GTSNPN and SVGIG (reference sequence). CDR3 length: 11 amino acids. Trimming left V 3 bases short and J 8 bases short, with 10 bases between. As DNA, the CDR3 is TGTGCCTGGAGAAGCAGGGTCGGCTACACCTTC. This gives the protein CAWRSRVGYTF.